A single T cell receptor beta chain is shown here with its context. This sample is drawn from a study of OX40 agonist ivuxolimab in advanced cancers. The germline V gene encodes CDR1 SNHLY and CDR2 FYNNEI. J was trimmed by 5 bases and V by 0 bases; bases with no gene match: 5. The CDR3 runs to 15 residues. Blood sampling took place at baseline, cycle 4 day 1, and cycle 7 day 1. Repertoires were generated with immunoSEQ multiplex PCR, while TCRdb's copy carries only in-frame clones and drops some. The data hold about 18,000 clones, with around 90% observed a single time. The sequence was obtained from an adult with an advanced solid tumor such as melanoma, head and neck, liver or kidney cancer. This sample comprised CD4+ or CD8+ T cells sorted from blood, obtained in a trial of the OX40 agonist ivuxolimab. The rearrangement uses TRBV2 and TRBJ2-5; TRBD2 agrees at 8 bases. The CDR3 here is CASSEADSGDETQYF. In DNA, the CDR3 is TGTGCCAGCAGTGAAGCGGATAGCGGGGACGAGACCCAGTACTTC.